The next 30 T cell receptor beta chains were all read from a single sample in a study of shared clonotypes between healthy human individuals. Some clones are missing from TCRdb's copy, which holds only in-frame ones; the method was immunoSEQ multiplex PCR. The sample carries fewer than 2.5 million clones, 93% recorded once. The specimen was naive CD4+ T cells from PBMCs. The sample's subset: CD45RA+ positively selected. Receptor source: a man aged 18 to 30 in good health. Some clones in this sample may be carry-over from other donors' samples.

V usage is TRBV6-4 and J usage is TRBJ2-3; 8 bases are a match to TRBD1. CDR1 and CDR2 (germline): MRHNA, SNTAGT. The CDR3 has 14 residues. The ends lost 5 bases at V and 3 bases at J; junction bases unmatched: 4. The DNA of the CDR3 is TGTGCCAGCAGTCGGACAGGGAGGACAGATACGCAGTATTTT. Its protein is CASSRTGRTDTQYF.

The chain couples TRBV9 to TRBJ1-2, with D unclear. The CDR3 spans 13 residues. With 4 bases removed from V and 4 bases from J, the gap between germline ends came to 11 bases. Looked up from germline, CDR1 is SGDLS and CDR2 is YYNGEE. The CDR3 DNA sequence: TGTGCCAGCAGCTCCGGCGGACCCTATGGCTACACCTTC. It translates to CASSSGGPYGYTF.

Concerning this clone itself: This CDR3 is also generated by other DNA sequences in the sample. The chain uses TRBV28 and TRBJ1-2, with D possibly being TRBD1 (5 bases). The germline CDR1 and CDR2 sequences are MDHEN and SYDVKM. CDR3 size: 12 residues. Trimming cost V 5 bases and J 4 bases, with 8 bases left between them. CDR3: CASSPDSYGYTF. The CDR3 DNA sequence: TGTGCCAGCAGTCCTGACAGCTATGGCTACACCTTC.

The chain has TRBV11-2 and TRBJ1-4; unclear D gene. The CDR3 spans 13 residues. Germline V gene sequence: CDR1 SGHAT, CDR2 FQNNGV. V lost 0 bases to trimming and J lost 11 bases, with 10 bases between them. The CDR3, as DNA: TGTGCCAGCAGCTTAGATCGGGATCGGAAACTGTTTTTT. Protein product: CASSLDRDRKLFF.

As concerns this clone: Other DNA sequences in the sample encode the same CDR3. This sequence joins TRBV11-3 and TRBJ2-2; D remains ambiguous. Germline-derived CDR1 and CDR2 are SGHNT and YENEEA. The germline V and J ends were trimmed by 1 base and 5 bases, with 5 bases remaining between them. This CDR3 is built from 13 residues. CDR3: CASSLVGTGELFF. The DNA of the CDR3 is TGTGCCAGCAGCTTAGTGGGGACCGGGGAGCTGTTTTTT.

The rearrangement uses TRBV7-6 and TRBJ1-1; D is unresolved. CDR3 length: 12 residues. Germline CDR1 is SGHVS and CDR2 is FNYEAQ. V was pared by 3 bases and J by 0 bases, with 2 bases between. This chain's CDR3 is CASSFLNTEAFF. The CDR3 DNA reads TGTGCCAGCAGCTTCCTGAACACTGAAGCTTTCTTT.

This chain uses TRBV21-1 with TRBJ2-7; the table assigns TRBD2, which was not confirmed against the DNA. TRBV21-1 corresponds to a pseudogene. This CDR3 is built from 12 residues. The CDR3 is CATHGFPYEQYF. For the CDR3, the DNA is TGTGCCACCCACGGGTTTCCTTACGAGCAGTACTTC.

In its sample, this clone was seen once. The chain uses TRBV5-1 and TRBJ2-2; 14 bases map to TRBD2. J lost 4 bases, V lost 3 bases, and 8 bases had no gene match. This CDR3 is 18 amino acids long. From germline, CDR1 is SGHRS and CDR2 YFSETQ. As DNA, the CDR3 is TGCGCCAGCAGCTGGGGACTAGCGGGAGTTGGGGTCACCGGGGAGCTGTTTTTT. Its translation is CASSWGLAGVGVTGELFF. The variable domain in full, completed from reference TRBV5-1 and TRBJ2-2, reads KAGVTQTPRYLIKTRGQQVTLSCSPISGHRSVSWYQQTPGQGLQFLFEYFSETQRNKGNFPGRFSGRQFSNSRSEMNVSTLELGDSALYLCASSWGLAGVGVTGELFFGEGSRLTVL.

The chain links TRBV5-1 to TRBJ1-4; 10 positions match TRBD1. This CDR3 has 15 amino acids. V trimming: 0 bases; J trimming: 7 bases; junction bases outside the gene matches: 3. In germline, CDR1 is SGHRS, CDR2 YFSETQ. DNA of the CDR3: TGCGCCAGCAGCTTGGTCGGGACAGGGGTTGAAAAACTGTTTTTT. Protein sequence: CASSLVGTGVEKLFF.

The V call is TRBV7-8, the J call TRBJ1-3, with 11 bases matching TRBD1. The V segment lost 5 bases and the J segment 4 bases; nucleotides outside the gene matches: 7. There are 16 residues in the CDR3. Germline values: CDR1 SGHVS, CDR2 FQNEAQ. CDR3 sequence: CASSPDRGLLGNTIYF. CDR3 coding DNA: TGTGCCAGCAGCCCGGACAGGGGGCTTTTGGGAAACACCATATATTTT.

This chain joins TRBV7-9 and TRBJ2-7, with TRBD1 as a possible D gene (5 bases). V lost 1 base, J lost 1 base, and 11 bases lay in between. CDR1 and CDR2 from the germline V gene are SEHNR and FQNEAQ (reference sequence). The CDR3 has 15 amino acids. The chain's CDR3 is CASSLEAGRSYEQYF. The CDR3 DNA reads TGTGCCAGCAGCTTAGAGGCAGGGCGGTCCTACGAGCAGTACTTC.

The V gene is TRBV27, the J gene TRBJ2-7; the match to TRBD2 covers 8 bases. CDR3 length equals 13 residues. Germline assignment: CDR1 MNHEY and CDR2 SMNVEV (reference sequence). The V segment lost 8 bases and the J segment 6 bases; nucleotides outside the gene matches: 9. CDR3 bases: TGTGCCAGCGCCCGCGGGGGGAGGCGCGAGCAGTACTTC. This sequence encodes CASARGGRREQYF.

Points on this clone: Other DNA sequences within the sample encode an identical CDR3. This chain links TRBV20-1 with TRBJ2-1; TRBD2 matches 7 bases. Germline lookup yields CDR1 DFQATT and CDR2 SNEGSKA (reference sequence). Unmatched junction bases numbered 5, after V lost 6 bases and J lost 9 bases. This CDR3 has 11 residues. CDR3: CSAPSGGEQFF. The DNA of the CDR3 is TGCAGTGCCCCCTCGGGGGGTGAGCAGTTCTTC.

As for this clone: Germline and junction disagree at one end, which may indicate a read error. The V call is TRBV9, the J call TRBJ1-1, with D unresolved. Germline CDR1 and CDR2: SGDLS and YYNGEE. This CDR3 is 15 amino acids long. As DNA, the CDR3 is TGTGCCAGCAGCGTAGCGCCCTTCTTGAACGCTGAAGCTTTCTTT. Its protein is CASSVAPFLNAEAFF.

The rearrangement joins TRBV9 to TRBJ2-2; D unclear. The CDR3 is 17 residues long. The ends were cut back, 3 bases at V and 5 bases at J, with 20 bases in the middle. Germline CDR1 is SGDLS and CDR2 is YYNGEE. CDR3 region: CASSDSYPIRRTGELFF. CDR3 nucleotides: TGTGCCAGCAGCGATAGTTACCCCATCCGACGGACCGGGGAGCTGTTTTTT.

The V and J genes are TRBV30 and TRBJ2-7, with 12 bases aligning to TRBD2. CDR3 length: 16 residues. Germline CDR1 reads GTSNPN; CDR2 reads SVGIG (reference sequence). Trimming at V came to 5 bases and at J to 7 bases, leaving 15 bases not matched to a gene. Written as DNA, the CDR3 is TGTGCCTGGGGACCAAAGACTAGCGGGAGCTTTTGGGAGCAGTACTTC. Protein sequence: CAWGPKTSGSFWEQYF.

This chain connects TRBV7-6 to TRBJ1-1; 9 nucleotides line up with TRBD1. There are 17 residues in the CDR3. Trimming cost V 2 bases and J 0 bases; bases outside gene matches: 7. Germline assignment: CDR1 SGHVS and CDR2 FNYEAQ. The CDR3 sequence: CASSLRRDRAMNTEAFF. The CDR3, as DNA: TGTGCCAGCAGCTTACGCCGGGACAGGGCAATGAACACTGAAGCTTTCTTT.

The V and J genes are TRBV20-1 and TRBJ2-7, with 7 bases identical to TRBD2. This CDR3 has 11 amino acids. CDR1 is DFQATT and CDR2 is SNEGSKA in the germline V gene (reference sequence). Unmatched junction bases numbered 3, after V lost 3 bases and J lost 7 bases. Here the CDR3 DNA reads TGCAGTGCTAGCGGGAGGTGGGAGCAGTACTTC. Protein: CSASGRWEQYF.

The chain is built from TRBV7-9 and TRBJ1-5; 8 bases are a match to TRBD1. The V and J ends lost 5 bases and 4 bases, in that order; junction bases with no gene match: 10. This CDR3 comprises 16 residues. The germline V gene has CDR1 SEHNR and CDR2 FQNEAQ (reference sequence). CDR3 DNA: TGTGCCAGCAGCCGGACAGGGTCGAGGGGGAATCAGCCCCAGCATTTT. This gives the protein CASSRTGSRGNQPQHF.

The chain has TRBV28 and TRBJ2-7; the match to TRBD1 covers 7 bases. Trimming removed 6 bases from V and 5 bases from J; junction bases left unmatched: 13. The CDR3 runs 15 residues. Germline CDR1 reads MDHEN; CDR2 reads SYDVKM. In DNA form, the CDR3 reads TGTGCCAGCAGCTCGCCCCTGACAGGGCTCGACGAGCAGTACTTC. Its translation: CASSSPLTGLDEQYF.

Note on this clone: Additional DNA sequences in this sample encode the identical CDR3. The V gene is TRBV7-2, the J gene TRBJ1-2; D unresolved. There are 13 residues in the CDR3. Germline lookup yields CDR1 SGHTA and CDR2 FQGNSA. V was trimmed by 5 bases and J by 2 bases, leaving 9 bases between them. The CDR3 loop is CASSPATNYGYTF. The CDR3 bases are TGTGCCAGCAGCCCCGCAACCAACTATGGCTACACCTTC.

V usage is TRBV7-2 and J usage is TRBJ2-1, with D perhaps being TRBD1 or TRBD2 (5 bases each). CDR3 length equals 13 residues. Germline lookup yields CDR1 SGHTA and CDR2 FQGNSA. V lost 4 bases to trimming and J lost 8 bases, with 12 bases between them. CDR3 DNA: TGTGCCAGCAGCTGGAGGCGAGGGGATGAGCAGTTCTTC. It is translated as CASSWRRGDEQFF.

The chain is built from TRBV19 and TRBJ2-5; TRBD2 matches 12 bases. This CDR3 has 16 amino acids. With 3 bases clipped from V and 5 bases from J, the junction kept 7 bases outside the gene matches. The germline gives CDR1 LNHDA, CDR2 SQIVND (reference sequence). The CDR3 sequence is CASSITSGRNRETQYF. CDR3 in DNA: TGTGCCAGTAGTATTACTAGCGGGAGGAACCGGGAGACCCAGTACTTC.

V is TRBV9 and J is TRBJ2-3; D unresolved. Per germline, CDR1 SGDLS and CDR2 YYNGEE. Trimming removed 0 bases at V and 0 bases at J, with 14 bases between. The CDR3 totals 17 residues. The CDR3 sequence is CASSVGNTRDSTDTQYF. The CDR3 DNA follows: TGTGCCAGCAGCGTAGGGAATACGAGAGATAGCACAGATACGCAGTATTTT.

The chain is built from TRBV6-5 and TRBJ1-5, with 8 bases aligning to TRBD1. Unmatched junction bases numbered 5, after V lost 6 bases and J lost 4 bases. The CDR3 spans 14 residues. Germline CDR1 reads MNHEY; CDR2 reads SVGAGI. The CDR3 coding sequence is TGTGCCAGCAGGAACACAGGGGGGAATCAGCCCCAGCATTTT. This sequence encodes CASRNTGGNQPQHF.

The genes are TRBV30 and TRBJ2-7; 7 bases match TRBD1. The CDR3 is 13 amino acids. J gave up 3 bases and V 0 bases, and 2 bases lay outside the gene matches. Per the germline V gene, CDR1 is GTSNPN and CDR2 is SVGIG (reference sequence). The CDR3 region is CAWSVNRGYEQYF. The CDR3 nucleotides read TGTGCCTGGAGTGTAAACAGGGGCTACGAGCAGTACTTC.

This clone was recorded once. The chain has TRBV6-1 and TRBJ2-7; D perhaps matches TRBD1 (6 bases). The V and J ends lost 10 bases and 3 bases respectively, with 19 bases between them. The germline gives CDR1 MNHNS, CDR2 SASEGT. The CDR3 totals 14 residues. For the CDR3, the DNA is TGTGCCACCATTCCCCAGGGGACATACTACGAGCAGTACTTC. Amino acid sequence: CATIPQGTYYEQYF.

The chain employs TRBV13 and TRBJ2-2; 7 bases match TRBD2. J lost 4 bases, V lost 0 bases, and 5 bases had no gene match. Germline V gives CDR1 PRHDT, CDR2 FYEKMQ (reference sequence). The CDR3 covers 16 residues. CDR3 amino acids: CASSLGGGSVTGELFF. CDR3 nucleotides: TGTGCCAGCAGCTTAGGCGGGGGGTCCGTCACCGGGGAGCTGTTTTTT.

The chain couples TRBV5-1 to TRBJ2-3, with no clear D. The CDR3 runs to 16 residues. The germline CDR1 and CDR2 sequences are SGHRS and YFSETQ. Trimming cost V 4 bases and J 1 base, with 16 bases left between them. The CDR3 nucleotides read TGCGCCAGCAGCCTAAGTGTTGGCGGTGGCACAGATACGCAGTATTTT. Translating gives CASSLSVGGGTDTQYF.

A note on this clone: Other DNA sequences in this sample translate to the same CDR3. The J gene is TRBJ1-1, the V gene TRBV30; D unclear. Trimming shortened V by 1 base and J by 0 bases, and 6 bases separated the two germline ends. CDR1 and CDR2 (germline): GTSNPN, SVGIG (reference sequence). The CDR3 is 13 residues long. The CDR3 is CAWSAQVNTEAFF. CDR3 bases: TGTGCCTGGAGTGCCCAGGTGAACACTGAAGCTTTCTTT.